The source of this TCR beta chain is a study of cytomegalovirus exposure and HLA in healthy donors. The CDR3 contains 16 residues. The J segment lost 2 bases and the V segment lost 0 bases, leaving 6 bases of the junction unmatched. Per germline, CDR1 MNHEY and CDR2 SMNVEV (reference sequence). The PCR was carried out with 60 Vbeta primers and 13 Jbeta primers. Assay: immunoSEQ multiplex PCR; the TCRdb copy retains only in-frame clones and omits some. Its clone listing holds over 150,000 clones. Regarding this clone: The antigen remains undetermined.

General study findings and limits: Presence/absence analyses assumed roughly uniform sequencing depth across donors. A later analysis found common viral pathogens apparently linked to several of the most significant clusters.

The specimen was PBMCs. This sequence was found in a boy younger than 18 in good health and CMV-seronegative. The chain recombines TRBV27 with TRBJ1-1; 7 bases line up with TRBD1. Written as DNA, the CDR3 is TGTGCCAGCAGTTTATCCCTGGGACAGTTTAACACTGAAGCTTTCTTT. Encoded protein: CASSLSLGQFNTEAFF.